This T cell receptor beta chain stems from a study of shared clonotypes between healthy human individuals. This CDR3 spans 11 amino acids. The germline CDR1 and CDR2 sequences are MNHEY and SMNVEV (reference sequence). Between the trimmed V and J ends, which lost 10 bases and 4 bases, there was a span of 9 bases. The assay was immunoSEQ multiplex PCR, and TCRdb's table has in-frame clones only and misses some. Counted here are about 800,000 clones, about 96% occurring once; the ten biggest clones make up around 0.25%. Selected positively for CCR7 and CD45RO-negative, naive CD8 cells excluded terminally differentiated effector memory CD45RA+ cells.

The rearrangement uses TRBV27 and TRBJ2-3, with D hard to call. The material sequenced was naive CD8+ T cells sorted from blood. This TCR came from a man aged 25-40 years in good health. CDR3 loop: CATSPSDTQYF. Written as DNA, the CDR3 is TGTGCCACTTCCCCTTCAGATACGCAGTATTTT.